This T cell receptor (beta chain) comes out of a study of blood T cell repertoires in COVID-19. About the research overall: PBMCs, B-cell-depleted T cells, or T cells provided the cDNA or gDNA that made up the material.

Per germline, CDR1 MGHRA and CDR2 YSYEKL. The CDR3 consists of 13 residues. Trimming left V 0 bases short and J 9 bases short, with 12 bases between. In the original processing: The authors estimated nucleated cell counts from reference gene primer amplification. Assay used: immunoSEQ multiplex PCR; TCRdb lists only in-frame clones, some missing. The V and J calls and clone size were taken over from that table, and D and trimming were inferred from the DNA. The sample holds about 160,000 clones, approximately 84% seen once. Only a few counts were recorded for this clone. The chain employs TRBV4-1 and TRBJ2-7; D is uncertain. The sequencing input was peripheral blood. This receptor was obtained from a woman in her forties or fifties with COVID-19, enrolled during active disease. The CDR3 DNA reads TGCGCCAGCAGCCAAGACCCTCCCCTACGGCAGTACTTC. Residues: CASSQDPPLRQYF.